These 4 T cell receptor beta chains were sequenced from one sample in a study of OX40 agonist ivuxolimab in advanced cancers. The data were produced by immunoSEQ multiplex PCR, yet TCRdb's version contains in-frame clones alone and is incomplete. The sample consists of fewer than 85,000 clones, approximately 90% of them appearing once. Sequencing used CD4+ or CD8+ T cells sorted from blood, obtained in a trial of the OX40 agonist ivuxolimab. The receptors shown here come from an adult with an advanced solid tumor such as melanoma, head and neck, liver or kidney cancer.

CDR3 protein: CASSLFSRGRGTEAFF. The CDR3 bases are TGTGCCAGCAGTTTATTCTCCCGGGGAAGGGGTACTGAAGCTTTCTTT. This rearrangement joins TRBV28 to TRBJ1-1; weak D call: TRBD1 (5 bases). The CDR3 loop spans 16 amino acids. Trimming stripped 1 base from V and 5 bases from J, with 17 bases between. Germline assignment: CDR1 MDHEN and CDR2 SYDVKM.

This sequence joins TRBV7-3 and TRBJ2-7, with D unresolved. The germline CDR1 and CDR2 sequences are SGHTA and FQGTGA. Trimming left V 3 bases short and J 3 bases short, with 9 bases between. The CDR3 extends over 13 amino acids. The CDR3 here is CASSLGPRYEQYF. The CDR3 DNA reads as TGTGCCAGCAGCTTGGGCCCCCGCTACGAGCAGTACTTC.

The rearrangement uses TRBV7-3 and TRBJ2-7; 12 positions match TRBD1. The CDR3 is 16 residues long. Germline loops: CDR1 SGHTA, CDR2 FQGTGA. V was clipped by 4 bases and J by 2 bases; unmatched bases: 6. CDR3 protein: CASSSSGTGGPYEQYF. DNA for the CDR3: TGTGCCAGCAGCTCCTCCGGGACAGGGGGCCCCTACGAGCAGTACTTC. Full variable domain (outside the CDR3, taken from reference TRBV7-3 and TRBJ2-7): GAGVSQTPSNKVTEKGKYVELRCDPISGHTALYWYRQSLGQGPEFLIYFQGTGAADDSGLPNDRFFAVRPEGSVSTLKIQRTERGDSAVYLCASSSSGTGGPYEQYFGPGTRLTVT.

The chain employs TRBV5-4 and TRBJ2-7; no reliable D call. The ends were cut back, 1 base at V and 3 bases at J, with 5 bases in the middle. CDR3 length: 12 amino acids. CDR1 SGHNT and CDR2 YYREEE come from the germline V gene (reference sequence). CDR3 loop: CASSLSGYEQYF. Here the CDR3 DNA reads TGTGCCAGCAGCTTGTCCGGCTACGAGCAGTACTTC.